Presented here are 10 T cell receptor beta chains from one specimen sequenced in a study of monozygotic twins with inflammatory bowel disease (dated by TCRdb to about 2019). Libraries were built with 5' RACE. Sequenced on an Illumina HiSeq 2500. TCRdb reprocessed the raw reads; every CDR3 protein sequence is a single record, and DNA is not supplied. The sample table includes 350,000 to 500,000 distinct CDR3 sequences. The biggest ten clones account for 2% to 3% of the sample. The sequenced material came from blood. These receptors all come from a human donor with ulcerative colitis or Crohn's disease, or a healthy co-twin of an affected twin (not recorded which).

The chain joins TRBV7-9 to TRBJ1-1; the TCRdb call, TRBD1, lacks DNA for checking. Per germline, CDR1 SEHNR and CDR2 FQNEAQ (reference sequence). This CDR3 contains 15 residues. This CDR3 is CASSLDWGANTEAFF.

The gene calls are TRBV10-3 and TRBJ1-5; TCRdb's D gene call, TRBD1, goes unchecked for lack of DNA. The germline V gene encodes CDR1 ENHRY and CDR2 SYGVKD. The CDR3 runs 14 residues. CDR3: CAISLTGSDQPQHF.

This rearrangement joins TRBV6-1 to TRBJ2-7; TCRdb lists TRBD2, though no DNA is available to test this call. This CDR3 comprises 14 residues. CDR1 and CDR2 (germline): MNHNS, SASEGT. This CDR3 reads CASSPLGQGYEQYF.

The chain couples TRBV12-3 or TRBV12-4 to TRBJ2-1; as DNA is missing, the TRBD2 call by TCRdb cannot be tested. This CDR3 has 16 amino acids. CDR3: CASSTPLAGGYNEQFF.

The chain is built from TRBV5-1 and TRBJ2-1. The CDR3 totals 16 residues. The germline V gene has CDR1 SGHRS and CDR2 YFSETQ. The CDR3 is CASSFSAGLTYNEQFF.

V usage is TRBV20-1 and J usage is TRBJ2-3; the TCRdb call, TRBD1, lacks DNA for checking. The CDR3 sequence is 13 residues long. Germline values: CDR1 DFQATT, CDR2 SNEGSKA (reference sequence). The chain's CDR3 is CSATKQGTDTQYF.

CDR3 amino acids: CAISGRFYGYTF. The V and J genes are TRBV6-1 and TRBJ1-2; TCRdb's D call, TRBD1, is unchecked because there is no DNA. The CDR3 totals 12 residues. Germline V CDR1 and CDR2: MNHNS, SASEGT.

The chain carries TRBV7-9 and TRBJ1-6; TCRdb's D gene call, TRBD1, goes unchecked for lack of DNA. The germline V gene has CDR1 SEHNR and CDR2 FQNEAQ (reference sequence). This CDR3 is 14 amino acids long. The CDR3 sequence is CASSLGQGLRPLHF. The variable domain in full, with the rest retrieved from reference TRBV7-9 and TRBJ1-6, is DTGVSQNPRHKITKRGQNVTFRCDPISEHNRLYWYRQTLGQGPEFLTYFQNEAQLEKSRLLSDRFSAERPKGSFSTLEIQRTEQGDSAMYLCASSLGQGLRPLHFGNGTRLTVT.

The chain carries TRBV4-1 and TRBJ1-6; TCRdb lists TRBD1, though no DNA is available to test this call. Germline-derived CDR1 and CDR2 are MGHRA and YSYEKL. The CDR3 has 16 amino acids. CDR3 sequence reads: CASSQEGLGVETPLHF.

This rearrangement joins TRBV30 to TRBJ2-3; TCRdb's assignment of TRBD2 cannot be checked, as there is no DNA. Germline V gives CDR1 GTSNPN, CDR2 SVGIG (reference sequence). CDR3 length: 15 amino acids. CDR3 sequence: CASRPVLEPTDTQYF.